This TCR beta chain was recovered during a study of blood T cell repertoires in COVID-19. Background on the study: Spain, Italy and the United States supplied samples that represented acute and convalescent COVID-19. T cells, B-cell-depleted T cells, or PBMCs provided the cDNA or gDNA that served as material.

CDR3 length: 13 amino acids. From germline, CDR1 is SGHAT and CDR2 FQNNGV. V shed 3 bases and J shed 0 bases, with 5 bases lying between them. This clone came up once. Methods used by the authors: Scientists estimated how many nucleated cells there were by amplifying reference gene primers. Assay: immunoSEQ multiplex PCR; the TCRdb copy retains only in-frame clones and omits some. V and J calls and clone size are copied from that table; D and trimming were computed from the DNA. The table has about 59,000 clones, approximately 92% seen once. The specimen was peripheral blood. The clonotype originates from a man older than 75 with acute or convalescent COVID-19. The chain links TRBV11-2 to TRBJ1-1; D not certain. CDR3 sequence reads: CASSLRLNTEAFF. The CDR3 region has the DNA TGTGCCAGCAGCTTGAGGTTGAACACTGAAGCTTTCTTT. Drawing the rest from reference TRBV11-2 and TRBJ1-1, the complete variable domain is EAGVAQSPRYKIIEKRQSVAFWCNPISGHATLYWYQQILGQGPKLLIQFQNNGVVDDSQLPKDRFSAERLKGVDSTLKIQPAKLEDSAVYLCASSLRLNTEAFFGQGTRLTVV.